This is a list of T cell receptor beta chains from one sample in a study of blood T cell repertoires in COVID-19. Profiled with immunoSEQ multiplex PCR; TCRdb holds only in-frame clones, not every one. The profile shows more than 80,000 clones, around nine tenths of them singletons. Sequences were obtained from peripheral blood. These receptor sequences come from an elderly man with acute or convalescent COVID-19. CDR3s include the opening cysteine and the closing phenylalanine or tryptophan. A D gene is named only where the DNA matches it firmly. Size is stated for part of the rows, as once, few or many counts, or as a class when the clone is expanded.

DNA: TGTGCCAGCAGACCCTCAGGGGCTGGTAATGAAAAACTGTTTTTT; CDR3: CASRPSGAGNEKLFF; size: once; J: TRBJ1-4; V: TRBV28; D: -
DNA: TGTGCCAGCAGGCAAGGACTGATTAACACAGATACGCAGTATTTT; CDR3: CASRQGLINTDTQYF; size: -; J: TRBJ2-3; V: TRBV5-4; D: -
DNA: TGTGCCAGCAGCCCGGACCGGGACAGGGTATCAGGTGGGGCCAACGTCCTGACTTTC; CDR3: CASSPDRDRVSGGANVLTF; size: -; J: TRBJ2-6; V: TRBV5-8; D: TRBD1
DNA: TGTGCCAGCAGCCAAGATCCCAGGTCTACCTATGGCTACACCTTC; CDR3: CASSQDPRSTYGYTF; size: -; J: TRBJ1-2; V: TRBV3-1/TRBV3-2; D: -
DNA: TGTGCCAGCAGCTCTAGCGGGGTGATCTACGAGCAGTACTTC; CDR3: CASSSSGVIYEQYF; size: once; J: TRBJ2-7; V: TRBV7-9; D: TRBD2
DNA: TGTGCCAGCAGCTCCCAAAGAGAACGAGCTTTCTTT; CDR3: CASSSQRERAFF; size: -; J: TRBJ1-1; V: TRBV11-2; D: -
DNA: TGTGCCAGCAGCCCGACGACAGGGGGCACTGAAGCTTTCTTT; CDR3: CASSPTTGGTEAFF; size: -; J: TRBJ1-1; V: TRBV11-2; D: TRBD1
DNA: TGTGCCAGCAGCTTCCAGGGTAGGATTGGCTACGAGCAGTACTTC; CDR3: CASSFQGRIGYEQYF; size: -; J: TRBJ2-7; V: TRBV7-9; D: -
DNA: TGTGCCAGTAGTAAGGGGGAGAAGAACACTGAAGCTTTCTTT; CDR3: CASSKGEKNTEAFF; size: once; J: TRBJ1-1; V: TRBV19; D: -
DNA: TGCGCCAGCAGCGTAAGGACTCTCAATGCTGAAGCTTTCTTT; CDR3: CASSVRTLNAEAFF; size: -; J: TRBJ1-1; V: TRBV5-1; D: -
DNA: TGTGCCAGCAGCTTGGAGGGGAACTATGGCTACACCTTC; CDR3: CASSLEGNYGYTF; size: -; J: TRBJ1-2; V: TRBV5-4; D: -
DNA: TGTGCCAGCAGTCTCGGACAGGGCAATCAGCCCCAGCATTTT; CDR3: CASSLGQGNQPQHF; size: -; J: TRBJ1-5; V: TRBV6-5; D: TRBD1
DNA: TGTGCCAGCAGTTTACATTTAGGGACATTATCCTACGAGCAGTACTTC; CDR3: CASSLHLGTLSYEQYF; size: few; J: TRBJ2-7; V: TRBV28; D: -
DNA: TGTGCCAGCAAGGCGAGGGGGGGCAGTTTAGGGAACACTGAAGCTTTCTTT; CDR3: CASKARGGSLGNTEAFF; size: -; J: TRBJ1-1; V: TRBV27; D: -
DNA: TGTGCCAGCAGTTACGGAGGGAATCAGCCCCAGCATTTT; CDR3: CASSYGGNQPQHF; size: -; J: TRBJ1-5; V: TRBV6-2/TRBV6-3; D: -
DNA: TGTGCCAGCAGCTCCGGGACAGGGGGATTTGAAGCTTTCTTT; CDR3: CASSSGTGGFEAFF; size: -; J: TRBJ1-1; V: TRBV5-4; D: TRBD1
DNA: TGTGCCAGCAGTTACTCCACCCGGGGTCAGTACTTC; CDR3: CASSYSTRGQYF; size: -; J: TRBJ2-7; V: TRBV6-2/TRBV6-3; D: -
DNA: TGTGCCAGCAGCCCGAGCTACAATGAGCAGTTCTTC; CDR3: CASSPSYNEQFF; size: -; J: TRBJ2-1; V: TRBV5-5; D: -
DNA: TGTGCCAGCAGCGTAGGGGCGGCGGGAGGTATCTACAATGAGCAGTTCTTC; CDR3: CASSVGAAGGIYNEQFF; size: -; J: TRBJ2-1; V: TRBV9; D: TRBD2
DNA: TGTGCCAGCAGCTTAGTAGCGACTGATAAAAAACTGTTTTTT; CDR3: CASSLVATDKKLFF; size: once; J: TRBJ1-4; V: TRBV7-9; D: -
DNA: TGCGCCAGCACCGTTACCCGAGGGGGCGGGGAGCTGTTTTTT; CDR3: CASTVTRGGGELFF; size: -; J: TRBJ2-2; V: TRBV10-2; D: -
DNA: TGTGCCAGTAGTGGACAGGGAGACTCTGGAAACACCATATATTTT; CDR3: CASSGQGDSGNTIYF; size: few; J: TRBJ1-3; V: TRBV19; D: TRBD1
DNA: TGTGCCAGCAGCATAATGACAGGGGCTAATGAAAAACTGTTTTTT; CDR3: CASSIMTGANEKLFF; size: once; J: TRBJ1-4; V: TRBV7-2; D: TRBD1
DNA: TGTGCCAGCAGTGATGGAGTAGCGCCTACCGGGGAGCTGTTTTTT; CDR3: CASSDGVAPTGELFF; size: few; J: TRBJ2-2; V: TRBV6-4; D: -
DNA: TGTGCCAGCTCAGTTACTAGATCCTACGAGCAGTACTTC; CDR3: CASSVTRSYEQYF; size: few; J: TRBJ2-7; V: TRBV18; D: -
DNA: TGTGCCAGCGAGATTGTACCAGGGTCGCCAACCGGGGAGCTGTTTTTT; CDR3: CASEIVPGSPTGELFF; size: -; J: TRBJ2-2; V: TRBV2; D: -
DNA: TGTGCCACCAGCTTGAGGACGGGAAGCAATCAGCCCCAGCATTTT; CDR3: CATSLRTGSNQPQHF; size: -; J: TRBJ1-5; V: TRBV24-1; D: -
DNA: TGTGCCAGCAGTATACGAGACAGTACTACCAAAGCTTTCTTT; CDR3: CASSIRDSTTKAFF; size: -; J: TRBJ1-1; V: TRBV27; D: -
DNA: TGTGCCAGCACCACCCCGAAGCGGGGTAAATACGAGCAGTACTTC; CDR3: CASTTPKRGKYEQYF; size: once; J: TRBJ2-7; V: TRBV11-1; D: TRBD2
DNA: TGTGCCAGCAAGCCGGGACAGGGGGCGAACACCGGGGAGCTGTTTTTT; CDR3: CASKPGQGANTGELFF; size: -; J: TRBJ2-2; V: TRBV6-4; D: TRBD1
DNA: TGTGCCAGCAGCCATGGGGACAGGGGAGGTTATAATTCACCCCTCCACTTT; CDR3: CASSHGDRGGYNSPLHF; size: -; J: TRBJ1-6; V: TRBV14; D: TRBD1
DNA: TGTGCTAGTGGTTTGAGCGGGACAGGGGGTATGGGCTACACCTTC; CDR3: CASGLSGTGGMGYTF; size: few; J: TRBJ1-2; V: TRBV12-5; D: TRBD1
DNA: TGTGCCAGCAGCCCCCAGGGGCGGAACACTGAAGCTTTCTTT; CDR3: CASSPQGRNTEAFF; size: few; J: TRBJ1-1; V: TRBV3-1/TRBV3-2; D: -
DNA: TGTGCCAGCAGTTACACCTCGGGACAGACCTACAATGAGCAGTTCTTC; CDR3: CASSYTSGQTYNEQFF; size: -; J: TRBJ2-1; V: TRBV6-5; D: TRBD1
DNA: TGTGCCAGCAGCTTACAGGGGGCTGGAAACACCATATATTTT; CDR3: CASSLQGAGNTIYF; size: -; J: TRBJ1-3; V: TRBV7-2; D: TRBD1
DNA: TGTGCCAGCAGCCAAGACCCCGGGAAGTACAATGAGCAGTTCTTC; CDR3: CASSQDPGKYNEQFF; size: -; J: TRBJ2-1; V: TRBV4-2; D: -
DNA: TGTGCCAGCAGTTCTCTACGGACAGGAAGGGATCAGCCCCAGCATTTT; CDR3: CASSSLRTGRDQPQHF; size: -; J: TRBJ1-5; V: TRBV27; D: TRBD1
DNA: TGTGCCAGCAGTTCTCGTCGGGAAAAACTGTTTTTT; CDR3: CASSSRREKLFF; size: -; J: TRBJ1-4; V: TRBV28; D: -
DNA: TGTGCCACCAGGCTCAACGGGGGAGAGACCCAGTACTTC; CDR3: CATRLNGGETQYF; size: -; J: TRBJ2-5; V: TRBV24-1; D: -
DNA: TGTGCCAGCAGCTTACATTACCAAGAGACCCAGTACTTC; CDR3: CASSLHYQETQYF; size: -; J: TRBJ2-5; V: TRBV11-3; D: -
DNA: TGTGCCAGCAGTGAATACAGGGGCGGCAATGAGCAGTTCTTC; CDR3: CASSEYRGGNEQFF; size: -; J: TRBJ2-1; V: TRBV25-1; D: -
DNA: TGTGCCAGCCAAACCGGGACTAGCGGTGGCGGGACCCAGTACTTC; CDR3: CASQTGTSGGGTQYF; size: -; J: TRBJ2-5; V: TRBV5-4; D: TRBD2
DNA: TGTGCCAGCAGCTCTGGCGGGGGGATCTTGGAGACCCAGTACTTC; CDR3: CASSSGGGILETQYF; size: -; J: TRBJ2-5; V: TRBV5-4; D: TRBD2
DNA: TGCGCCAGCAGCCCGCCCACAGAAAGTTCACCCCTCCACTTT; CDR3: CASSPPTESSPLHF; size: -; J: TRBJ1-6; V: TRBV5-1; D: -
DNA: TGTGCCACCAGTGATGCGGGGATGGATGGCTACACCTTC; CDR3: CATSDAGMDGYTF; size: -; J: TRBJ1-2; V: TRBV24-1; D: -
DNA: TGTGCCAGCAGCAAATATCCAGACACAGAACAGGTTGAAGCTTTCTTT; CDR3: CASSKYPDTEQVEAFF; size: -; J: TRBJ1-1; V: TRBV21-1; D: -
DNA: TGTGCCAGCTCAACAGTAGCGGGAGGAGACGAGCAGTACTTC; CDR3: CASSTVAGGDEQYF; size: -; J: TRBJ2-7; V: TRBV18; D: TRBD2
DNA: TGTGCTAGTGGTACCTCGGGATCCGGCAACACCATATATTTT; CDR3: CASGTSGSGNTIYF; size: -; J: TRBJ1-3; V: TRBV12-5; D: -
DNA: TGTGCCACCAGCAGAGATCTAGTAGACAGCCTCGATGTGGCTTTCTTT; CDR3: CATSRDLVDSLDVAFF; size: -; J: TRBJ1-1; V: TRBV15; D: -
DNA: TGCGCCAGCAGCCAAGAGAGGGACAGGGTGTACTCCAATGAGCAGTTCTTC; CDR3: CASSQERDRVYSNEQFF; size: -; J: TRBJ2-1; V: TRBV4-1; D: TRBD1